This T cell receptor (beta chain) was profiled in a study of blood T cell repertoires in COVID-19. Looking at the study overall: PBMCs, B-cell-depleted T cells, or T cells were the source of the cDNA or gDNA that made up the material.

Profiled with immunoSEQ multiplex PCR; TCRdb holds only in-frame clones, not every one. The sample has 200,000 or so clones; 84% are singletons. Participants, roughly 18 to 89 years old, spanned approximately 25 US areas. V shed 7 bases and J shed 8 bases, with 15 bases lying between them. The germline V gene encodes CDR1 SGHVS and CDR2 FQNEAQ. The CDR3 is 13 residues long. The TCR sequence derives from a man aged 55 to 70 who had recovered from COVID-19. The sample consisted of PBMCs or T cells enriched from blood (not recorded which). The rearrangement joins TRBV7-8 to TRBJ2-1; D gene unclear. The CDR3 loop reads CASTEQPSDEQFF. The CDR3 nucleotides read TGTGCCAGCACCGAACAGCCCTCCGATGAGCAGTTCTTC.